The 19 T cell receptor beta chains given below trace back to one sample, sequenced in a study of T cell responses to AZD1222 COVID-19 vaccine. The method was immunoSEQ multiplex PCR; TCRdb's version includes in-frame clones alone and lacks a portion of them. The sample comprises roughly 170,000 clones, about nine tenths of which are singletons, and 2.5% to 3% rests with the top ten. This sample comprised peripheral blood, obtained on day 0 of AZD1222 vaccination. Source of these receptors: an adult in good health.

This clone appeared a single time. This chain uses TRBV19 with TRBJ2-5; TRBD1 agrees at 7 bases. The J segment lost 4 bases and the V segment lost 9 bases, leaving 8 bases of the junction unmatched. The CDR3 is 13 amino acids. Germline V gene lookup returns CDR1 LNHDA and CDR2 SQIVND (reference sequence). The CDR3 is CASGQGDGETQYF. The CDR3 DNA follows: TGTGCCAGCGGTCAGGGGGATGGAGAGACCCAGTACTTC.

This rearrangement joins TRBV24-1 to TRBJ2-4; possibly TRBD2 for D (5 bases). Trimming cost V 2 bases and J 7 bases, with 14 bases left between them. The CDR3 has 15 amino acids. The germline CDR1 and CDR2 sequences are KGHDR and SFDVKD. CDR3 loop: CATSDSRAGGNIQYF. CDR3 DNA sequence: TGTGCCACCAGTGATTCGAGGGCTGGTGGGAACATTCAGTACTTC.

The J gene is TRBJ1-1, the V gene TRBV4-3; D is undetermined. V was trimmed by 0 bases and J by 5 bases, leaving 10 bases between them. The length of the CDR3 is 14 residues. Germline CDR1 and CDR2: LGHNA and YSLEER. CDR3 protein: CASSQEGRWTEAFF. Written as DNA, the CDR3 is TGCGCCAGCAGCCAAGAGGGAAGATGGACTGAAGCTTTCTTT.

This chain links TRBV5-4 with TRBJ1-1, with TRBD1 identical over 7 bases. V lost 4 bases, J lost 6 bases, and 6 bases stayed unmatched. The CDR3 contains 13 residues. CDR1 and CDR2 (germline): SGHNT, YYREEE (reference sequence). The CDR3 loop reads CASSKQGRPEAFF. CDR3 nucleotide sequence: TGTGCCAGCAGCAAACAGGGGAGACCTGAAGCTTTCTTT.

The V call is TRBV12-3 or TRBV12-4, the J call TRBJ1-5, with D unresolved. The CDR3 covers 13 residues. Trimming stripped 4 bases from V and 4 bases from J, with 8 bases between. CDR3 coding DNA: TGTGCCAGCAGTTCAGGAACTAATCAGCCCCAGCATTTT. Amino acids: CASSSGTNQPQHF.

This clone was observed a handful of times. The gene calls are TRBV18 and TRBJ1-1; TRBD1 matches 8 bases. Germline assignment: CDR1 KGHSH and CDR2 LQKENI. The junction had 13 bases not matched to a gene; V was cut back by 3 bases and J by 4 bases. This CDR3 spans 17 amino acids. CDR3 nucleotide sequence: TGTGCCAGCTCACCGTCTCGGTCAGGGGGCGGTGGCACTGAAGCTTTCTTT. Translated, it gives CASSPSRSGGGGTEAFF.

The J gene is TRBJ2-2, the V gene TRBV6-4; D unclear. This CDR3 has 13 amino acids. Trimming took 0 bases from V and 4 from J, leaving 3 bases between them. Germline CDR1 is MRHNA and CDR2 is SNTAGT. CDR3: CASSDSGTGELFF. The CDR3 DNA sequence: TGTGCCAGCAGTGACTCCGGCACCGGGGAGCTGTTTTTT.

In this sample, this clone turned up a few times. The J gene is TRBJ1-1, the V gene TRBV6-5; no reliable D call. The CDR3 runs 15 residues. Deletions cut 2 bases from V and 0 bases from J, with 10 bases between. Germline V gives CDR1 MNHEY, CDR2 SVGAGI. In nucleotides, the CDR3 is TGTGCCAGCAGTTACCCCGGACGGATGAACACTGAAGCTTTCTTT. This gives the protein CASSYPGRMNTEAFF.

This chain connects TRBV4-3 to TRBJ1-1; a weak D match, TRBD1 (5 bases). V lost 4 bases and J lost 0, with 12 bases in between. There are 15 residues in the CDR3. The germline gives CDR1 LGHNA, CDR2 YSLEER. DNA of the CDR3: TGCGCCAGCAGCCCGGACAATGGAGTGAACACTGAAGCTTTCTTT. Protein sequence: CASSPDNGVNTEAFF.

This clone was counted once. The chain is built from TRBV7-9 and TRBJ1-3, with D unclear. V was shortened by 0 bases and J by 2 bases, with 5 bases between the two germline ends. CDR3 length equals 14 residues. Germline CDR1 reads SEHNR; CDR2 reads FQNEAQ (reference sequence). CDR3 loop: CASSLAGPGNTIYF. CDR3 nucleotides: TGTGCCAGCAGCTTAGCAGGGCCTGGAAACACCATATATTTT.

CDR3 amino acids: CASSLGSSRDIQYF. The CDR3 nucleotides are TGTGCCAGCAGCTTAGGATCTAGCAGAGACATTCAGTACTTC. The rearrangement links TRBV13 to TRBJ2-4, with a possible D match to TRBD2 (5 bases). Per the germline V gene, CDR1 is PRHDT and CDR2 is FYEKMQ (reference sequence). V was shortened by 0 bases and J by 8 bases, with 11 bases between the two germline ends. This CDR3 has 14 residues.

The CDR3 DNA follows: TGTGCCAGTAGGCGGACAGGGGGAGGACAGCCCCAGCATTTT. Translated: CASRRTGGGQPQHF. V usage is TRBV19 and J usage is TRBJ1-5; the match to TRBD1 covers 10 bases. This CDR3 has 14 residues. Losses at the gene ends were 6 bases for V and 7 bases for J; bases not matched to a gene: 6. Germline CDR1 reads LNHDA; CDR2 reads SQIVND (reference sequence).

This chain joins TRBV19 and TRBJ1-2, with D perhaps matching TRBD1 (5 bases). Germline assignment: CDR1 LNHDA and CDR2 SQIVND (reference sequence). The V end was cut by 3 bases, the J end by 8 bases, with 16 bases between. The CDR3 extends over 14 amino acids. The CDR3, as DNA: TGTGCCAGTAGTATCCTGGGGGTTTCAAGCGGCTACACCTTC. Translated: CASSILGVSSGYTF.

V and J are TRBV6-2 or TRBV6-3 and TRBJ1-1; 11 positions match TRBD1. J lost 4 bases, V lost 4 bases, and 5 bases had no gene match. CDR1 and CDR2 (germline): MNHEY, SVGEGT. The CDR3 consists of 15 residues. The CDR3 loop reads CASSFAGTGGTEAFF. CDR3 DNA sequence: TGTGCCAGCAGTTTTGCCGGGACAGGGGGCACTGAAGCTTTCTTT.

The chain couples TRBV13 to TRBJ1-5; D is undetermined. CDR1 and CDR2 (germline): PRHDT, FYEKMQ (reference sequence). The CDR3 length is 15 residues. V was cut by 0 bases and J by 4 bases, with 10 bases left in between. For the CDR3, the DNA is TGTGCCAGCAGCTTAGGCCCTGGTTTAAATCAGCCCCAGCATTTT. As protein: CASSLGPGLNQPQHF.

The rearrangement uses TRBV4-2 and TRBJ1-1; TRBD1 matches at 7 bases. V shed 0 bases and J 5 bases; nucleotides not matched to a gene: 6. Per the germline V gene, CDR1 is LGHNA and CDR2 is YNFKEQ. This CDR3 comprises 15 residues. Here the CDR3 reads CASSQETGAQTEAFF. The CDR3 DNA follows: TGTGCCAGCAGCCAAGAAACAGGGGCCCAAACTGAAGCTTTCTTT.

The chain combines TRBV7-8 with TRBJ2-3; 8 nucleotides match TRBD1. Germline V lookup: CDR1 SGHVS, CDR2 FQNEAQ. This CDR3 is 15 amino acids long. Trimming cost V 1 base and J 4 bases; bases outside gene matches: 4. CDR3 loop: CASSLGQGAADTQYF. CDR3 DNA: TGTGCCAGCAGCTTAGGCCAGGGGGCCGCAGATACGCAGTATTTT. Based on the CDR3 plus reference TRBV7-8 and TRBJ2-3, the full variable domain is GAGVSQSPRYKVAKRGQDVALRCDPISGHVSLFWYQQALGQGPEFLTYFQNEAQLDKSGLPSDRFFAERPEGSVSTLKIQRTQQEDSAVYLCASSLGQGAADTQYFGPGTRLTVL.

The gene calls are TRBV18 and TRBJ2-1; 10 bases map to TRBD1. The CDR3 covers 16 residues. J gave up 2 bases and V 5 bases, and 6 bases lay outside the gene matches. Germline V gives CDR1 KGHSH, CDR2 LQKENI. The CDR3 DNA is TGTGCCAGCTCATCCTTAGGGACAGGGGCCTACAATGAGCAGTTCTTC. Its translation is CASSSLGTGAYNEQFF.

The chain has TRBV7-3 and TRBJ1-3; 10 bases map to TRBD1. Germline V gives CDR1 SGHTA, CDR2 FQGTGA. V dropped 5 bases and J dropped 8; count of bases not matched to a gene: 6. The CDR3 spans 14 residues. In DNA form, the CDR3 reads TGTGCCAGCAGCCTGACCGGGACAGGGGACACCATATATTTT. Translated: CASSLTGTGDTIYF.